This entry lists 30 T cell receptor beta chains sequenced from one sample in a study of OX40 agonist ivuxolimab in advanced cancers. The protocol used for the library was the immunoSEQ multiplex PCR assay. TCRdb stores this immuneACCESS table with in-frame sequences only. Part of the clones is absent; in the studies checked, under half of the shortfall reflects unresolved V genes, and no reason is known for the rest. The sample table lists more than 100,000 clones, about 93% of them with a count of one. The top ten hold over 0.8% of the sample. The source material was CD4+ or CD8+ T cells sorted from blood, sampled in a trial of the OX40 agonist ivuxolimab. All receptors come from an adult with an advanced solid tumor such as melanoma, head and neck, liver or kidney cancer.

The V and J genes are TRBV5-1 and TRBJ2-2, with 7 bases that match TRBD1. Germline lookup yields CDR1 SGHRS and CDR2 YFSETQ. The CDR3 runs to 15 residues. V trimming: 4 bases; J trimming: 5 bases; junction bases outside the gene matches: 8. CDR3 bases: TGCGCCAGCAGCGCAACGACAGGGAAGACCGGGGAGCTGTTTTTT. Translation gives CASSATTGKTGELFF.

The chain is built from TRBV6-4 and TRBJ1-2; a possible D gene is TRBD1 (5 bases). In germline, CDR1 is MRHNA, CDR2 SNTAGT. There are 13 residues in the CDR3. V was shortened by 0 bases and J by 4 bases, with 6 bases between the two germline ends. For the CDR3, the DNA is TGTGCCAGCAGTGACTCGGGGACCTATGGCTACACCTTC. It encodes CASSDSGTYGYTF.

V and J are TRBV7-2 and TRBJ2-1, with 10 bases that match TRBD2. Germline assignment: CDR1 SGHTA and CDR2 FQGNSA. CDR3 size: 15 residues. Trimming cost V 5 bases and J 6 bases; bases outside gene matches: 7. CDR3 protein: CASSPLAGAPNEQFF. In nucleotides, the CDR3 is TGTGCCAGCAGCCCCCTAGCGGGAGCTCCCAATGAGCAGTTCTTC.

The chain joins TRBV5-8 to TRBJ1-1; tentatively, D is TRBD1 (6 bases). Germline CDR1 is SGHTS and CDR2 is YDEGEE. Trimming stripped 2 bases from V and 6 bases from J, with 14 bases between. CDR3 length: 14 residues. Here the CDR3 reads CASSLGQPRAEAFF. The DNA of the CDR3 is TGTGCCAGCAGCTTAGGACAGCCTCGCGCTGAAGCTTTCTTT.

This sequence joins TRBV5-5 and TRBJ2-1, with D uncertain. V was shortened by 4 bases and J by 7 bases, with 21 bases between the two germline ends. CDR1 is SGHKS and CDR2 is YYEKEE in the germline V gene (reference sequence). CDR3 length: 16 residues. CDR3 sequence: CASSHAGGSSSNEQFF. CDR3 DNA: TGTGCCAGCAGCCATGCAGGTGGGTCTTCGAGTAATGAGCAGTTCTTC. Drawing the rest from reference TRBV5-5 and TRBJ2-1, the complete variable domain is DAGVTQSPTHLIKTRGQQVTLRCSPISGHKSVSWYQQVLGQGPQFIFQYYEKEERGRGNFPDRFSARQFPNYSSELNVNALLLGDSALYLCASSHAGGSSSNEQFFGPGTRLTVL.

This chain links TRBV7-3 with TRBJ2-1; 13 bases are shared with TRBD2. Looked up from germline, CDR1 is SGHTA and CDR2 is FQGTGA. CDR3 length: 16 amino acids. The J segment lost 3 bases and the V segment lost 6 bases, leaving 5 bases of the junction unmatched. CDR3 in DNA: TGTGCCAGCAGTCGGACTAGCGGGAGTATCTACAATGAGCAGTTCTTC. Translating gives CASSRTSGSIYNEQFF.

This rearrangement joins TRBV6-6 to TRBJ1-1; perhaps TRBD1 as D (5 bases). The V gene lost 0 bases and the J gene lost 10 bases, with 12 bases spanning the gap. The CDR3 has 13 amino acids. Germline CDR1 is MNHNY and CDR2 is SVGAGI (reference sequence). The CDR3 DNA sequence: TGTGCCAGCAGTTACTCAGGGAGGGGTCGAGCTTTCTTT. Translating it yields CASSYSGRGRAFF.

CDR3 sequence (DNA): TGTGCCAGCAGCTTAGGCCCAACTAATGAAAAACTGTTTTTT. Its translation: CASSLGPTNEKLFF. J is TRBJ1-4 and V is TRBV7-2; unclear D gene. CDR3 length: 14 amino acids. Germline CDR1 and CDR2: SGHTA and FQGNSA. V was cut by 1 base and J by 0 bases, with 3 bases left in between. The full variable domain, rest sourced from reference TRBV7-2 and TRBJ1-4, is GAGVSQSPSNKVTEKGKDVELRCDPISGHTALYWYRQSLGQGLEFLIYFQGNSAPDKSGLPSDRFSAERTGGSVSTLTIQRTQQEDSAVYLCASSLGPTNEKLFFGSGTQLSVL.

The V and J genes are TRBV25-1 and TRBJ2-3, with 8 bases matching TRBD2. The trim removed 4 bases at V and 2 bases at J, leaving 14 bases unmatched. The length of the CDR3 is 18 residues. Germline V lookup: CDR1 MGHDK, CDR2 SYGVNS. The CDR3 region is CASSGSGGRPPFTDTQYF. The CDR3 nucleotides are TGTGCCAGCAGTGGTTCGGGCGGGAGGCCACCATTCACAGATACGCAGTATTTT. The whole variable domain, filled in from reference TRBV25-1 and TRBJ2-3, reads EADIYQTPRYLVIGTGKKITLECSQTMGHDKMYWYQQDPGMELHLIHYSYGVNSTEKGDLSSESTVSRIRTEHFPLTLESARPSHTSQYLCASSGSGGRPPFTDTQYFGPGTRLTVL.

V is TRBV5-4 and J is TRBJ1-2; D is perhaps TRBD1 (6 bases). This CDR3 has 14 amino acids. CDR1 is SGHNT and CDR2 is YYREEE in the germline V gene (reference sequence). The ends were cut back, 3 bases at V and 1 base at J, with 10 bases in the middle. In nucleotides, the CDR3 is TGTGCCAGCAGCTACGAGGGGGGTAACTATGGCTACACCTTC. It specifies CASSYEGGNYGYTF.

This chain connects TRBV7-2 to TRBJ2-6; D is perhaps TRBD1 (6 bases). The CDR3 has 13 amino acids. Germline-derived CDR1 and CDR2 are SGHTA and FQGNSA. V dropped 10 bases and J dropped 2 bases, with 9 bases sitting between them. The CDR3 sequence is CAKGEPGANVLTF. In nucleotides, the CDR3 is TGTGCCAAGGGGGAACCTGGGGCCAACGTCCTGACTTTC.

The chain employs TRBV7-9 and TRBJ2-1; 9 nucleotides agree with TRBD1. V was pared by 4 bases and J by 4 bases, with 8 bases of the junction left unmatched. CDR3 size: 16 residues. Germline CDR1 reads SEHNR; CDR2 reads FQNEAQ (reference sequence). In DNA, the CDR3 is TGTGCCAGCAGCTCCTGGGGACAGGGCCTATACAATGAGCAGTTCTTC. This codes for CASSSWGQGLYNEQFF. The complete variable domain, with remaining parts taken from reference TRBV7-9 and TRBJ2-1, reads DTGVSQNPRHKITKRGQNVTFRCDPISEHNRLYWYRQTLGQGPEFLTYFQNEAQLEKSRLLSDRFSAERPKGSFSTLEIQRTEQGDSAMYLCASSSWGQGLYNEQFFGPGTRLTVL.

The chain combines TRBV7-2 with TRBJ1-6; no clear D gene. Germline V gene lookup returns CDR1 SGHTA and CDR2 FQGNSA. The CDR3 loop spans 11 amino acids. Trimming took 5 bases from V and 8 from J, leaving 4 bases between them. This chain's CDR3 is CASSDDSPLHF. CDR3 sequence (DNA): TGTGCCAGCAGCGATGATTCACCCCTCCACTTT. Full variable domain (outside the CDR3, taken from reference TRBV7-2 and TRBJ1-6): GAGVSQSPSNKVTEKGKDVELRCDPISGHTALYWYRQSLGQGLEFLIYFQGNSAPDKSGLPSDRFSAERTGGSVSTLTIQRTQQEDSAVYLCASSDDSPLHFGNGTRLTVT.

The V call is TRBV27, the J call TRBJ2-3; TRBD2 aligns across 8 bases. Germline CDR1 and CDR2: MNHEY and SMNVEV (reference sequence). V trimming: 6 bases; J trimming: 5 bases; junction bases outside the gene matches: 10. The CDR3 contains 15 residues. This CDR3 reads CASSYGGGPGDTQYF. Here the CDR3 DNA reads TGTGCCAGCAGCTACGGCGGGGGGCCCGGAGATACGCAGTATTTT.

The chain couples TRBV25-1 to TRBJ2-1; 12 nucleotides match TRBD1. The germline V gene has CDR1 MGHDK and CDR2 SYGVNS. After removal of 7 bases from V and 6 bases from J, the junction contained 4 bases not matched to a gene. The CDR3 extends over 14 amino acids. The CDR3 spells CASTGTGGLNEQFF. The CDR3 DNA reads as TGTGCCAGCACCGGGACAGGGGGCCTCAATGAGCAGTTCTTC. Combining the CDR3 with reference TRBV25-1 and TRBJ2-1 gives the whole variable domain EADIYQTPRYLVIGTGKKITLECSQTMGHDKMYWYQQDPGMELHLIHYSYGVNSTEKGDLSSESTVSRIRTEHFPLTLESARPSHTSQYLCASTGTGGLNEQFFGPGTRLTVL.

V is TRBV6-6 and J is TRBJ2-1; TRBD1 aligns across 8 bases. V lost 5 bases, J lost 0 bases, and 3 bases stayed unmatched. The germline gives CDR1 MNHNY, CDR2 SVGAGI (reference sequence). This CDR3 has 15 residues. Here the CDR3 DNA reads TGTGCCAGCAGTGATACAGGGGGCTCCTACAATGAGCAGTTCTTC. This sequence encodes CASSDTGGSYNEQFF.

The genes are TRBV5-1 and TRBJ2-5, with 7 positions matching TRBD1. The J call may be wrong; the DNA end is better matched by TRBJ2-7. The CDR3 length is 17 residues. CDR1 and CDR2 (germline): SGHRS, YFSETQ. The CDR3 DNA reads TGCGCCAGCAGCCACACAGGGGACACTACACACTCCTACGAGCAGTACTTC. Translation gives CASSHTGDTTHSYEQYF.

The chain joins TRBV6-5 to TRBJ1-3; a possible D gene is TRBD1 (6 bases). The V gene's germline CDR1 is MNHEY and CDR2 SVGAGI. There are 14 residues in the CDR3. V dropped 8 bases and J dropped 0 bases, with 11 bases sitting between them. CDR3 sequence: CASRDTHSGNTIYF. CDR3 coding DNA: TGTGCCAGCCGGGACACCCACTCTGGAAACACCATATATTTT.

The V and J genes are TRBV19 and TRBJ2-7; perhaps TRBD2 as D (5 bases). This CDR3 is 15 amino acids long. The V and J ends lost 3 bases and 2 bases respectively, with 14 bases between them. Germline CDR1 is LNHDA and CDR2 is SQIVND (reference sequence). The CDR3 DNA reads as TGTGCCAGTAGTATTCGGAGACGGGGAACCTACGAGCAGTACTTC. This sequence encodes CASSIRRRGTYEQYF.

J is TRBJ2-3 and V is TRBV5-4, with a tentative D call TRBD2 (5 bases). CDR1 SGHNT and CDR2 YYREEE come from the germline V gene (reference sequence). The germline V and J ends were trimmed by 4 bases and 5 bases, with 17 bases remaining between them. The CDR3 loop spans 15 amino acids. The CDR3 nucleotides are TGTGCCAGCAGCCCCCTCGGACTCGCGGGAGATACGCAGTATTTT. Protein product: CASSPLGLAGDTQYF.

V usage is TRBV5-4 and J usage is TRBJ1-3; no clear D. CDR1 is SGHNT, CDR2 YYREEE, per germline (reference sequence). The V and J ends lost 4 bases and 6 bases respectively, with 8 bases between them. The CDR3 has 12 residues. The CDR3 region is CASSQTENTIYF. The CDR3 DNA sequence: TGTGCCAGCAGCCAAACGGAAAACACCATATATTTT.

J is TRBJ1-2 and V is TRBV6-5; D gene unclear. Trimming took 5 bases from V and 7 from J, leaving 14 bases between them. Germline values: CDR1 MNHEY, CDR2 SVGAGI. This CDR3 spans 13 amino acids. The CDR3 coding sequence is TGTGCCAGCAGTCACGGATCGGTGGGTGGCTACACCTTC. Protein: CASSHGSVGGYTF.

In DNA, the CDR3 is TGTGCCAGCAGTTTAGGAGCGGCGTCGGGTTTAGGAAACACCATATATTTT. Translated, it gives CASSLGAASGLGNTIYF. The chain links TRBV28 to TRBJ1-3; D unresolved. This CDR3 has 17 amino acids. Germline CDR1 MDHEN, CDR2 SYDVKM. Trimming took off 2 bases at V and 4 bases at J, with 18 bases between the two ends.

The sample holds one count of this clone. J is TRBJ1-3 and V is TRBV2; D is unclear. Per the germline V gene, CDR1 is SNHLY and CDR2 is FYNNEI. Trimming left V 6 bases short and J 0 bases short, with 6 bases between. The CDR3 has 13 amino acids. CDR3 nucleotide sequence: TGTGCCAGCAGGTTAGACTCTGGAAACACCATATATTTT. This encodes CASRLDSGNTIYF.

This clone was found once. The chain is built from TRBV6-1 and TRBJ1-1, with TRBD1 matching 9 bases. V gave up 4 bases and J gave up 5 bases; unmatched junction bases: 8. Per germline, CDR1 MNHNS and CDR2 SASEGT. CDR3 size: 15 residues. The CDR3 bases are TGTGCCAGCAGTGGTACCGGGACAGGGCGAACTGAAGCTTTCTTT. Translated: CASSGTGTGRTEAFF.

Notes on this clone: At one boundary the junction diverges from the germline segment, which might be a read error. The gene calls are TRBV5-4 and TRBJ1-2, with 8 bases that match TRBD1. This CDR3 comprises 13 residues. The V gene's germline CDR1 is SGHNT and CDR2 YYREEE (reference sequence). The CDR3 reads CASSAGQGQGYTF. The CDR3 DNA is TGCGCCAGCAGCGCCGGACAGGGACAAGGCTACACCTTC.

The chain is built from TRBV27 and TRBJ1-3; D might be TRBD1 (6 bases). The CDR3 is 15 residues long. V dropped 8 bases and J dropped 0 bases, with 14 bases sitting between them. The V gene's germline CDR1 is MNHEY and CDR2 SMNVEV (reference sequence). The CDR3: CASRRRGSSGNTIYF. The CDR3 DNA reads as TGTGCCAGCCGACGCAGGGGCTCCTCTGGAAACACCATATATTTT.

The chain couples TRBV5-1 to TRBJ2-2, with 7 bases identical to TRBD1. The V and J ends lost 3 bases and 2 bases, in that order; junction bases with no gene match: 7. The CDR3 spans 16 residues. CDR1 is SGHRS and CDR2 is YFSETQ in the germline V gene. The CDR3 nucleotides are TGCGCCAGCAGCTGGACCGGGACAGCCAACACCGGGGAGCTGTTTTTT. This translates into CASSWTGTANTGELFF.

This chain links TRBV14 with TRBJ1-2; TRBD1 might be the D (6 bases). CDR3 length equals 15 residues. Trimming took 4 bases from V and 2 from J, leaving 14 bases between them. The germline CDR1 and CDR2 sequences are SGHDN and FVKESK. CDR3 sequence reads: CASSPTGPRNYGYTF. CDR3 coding DNA: TGTGCCAGCAGCCCGACAGGCCCCAGGAACTATGGCTACACCTTC.

The chain uses TRBV5-1 and TRBJ1-2; D unresolved. The CDR3 sequence is 13 residues long. Trimming removed 0 bases at V and 4 bases at J, with 7 bases between. Germline V CDR1 and CDR2: SGHRS, YFSETQ. Written as DNA, the CDR3 is TGCGCCAGCAGCTTGGACACAATCTATGGCTACACCTTC. Translation gives CASSLDTIYGYTF.